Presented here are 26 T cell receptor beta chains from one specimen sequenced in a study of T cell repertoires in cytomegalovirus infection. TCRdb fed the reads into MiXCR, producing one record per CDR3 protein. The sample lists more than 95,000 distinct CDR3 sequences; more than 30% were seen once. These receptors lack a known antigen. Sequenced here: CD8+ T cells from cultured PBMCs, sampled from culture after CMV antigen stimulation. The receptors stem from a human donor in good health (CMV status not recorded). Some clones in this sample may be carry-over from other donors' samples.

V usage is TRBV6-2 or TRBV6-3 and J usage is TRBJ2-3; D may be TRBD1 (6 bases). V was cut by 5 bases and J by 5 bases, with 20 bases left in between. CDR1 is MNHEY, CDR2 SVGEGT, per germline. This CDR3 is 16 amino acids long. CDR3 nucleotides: TGTGCCAGCAGTAAGGACAGCTTGTCATTCGGAGATACGCAGTATTTT. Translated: CASSKDSLSFGDTQYF.

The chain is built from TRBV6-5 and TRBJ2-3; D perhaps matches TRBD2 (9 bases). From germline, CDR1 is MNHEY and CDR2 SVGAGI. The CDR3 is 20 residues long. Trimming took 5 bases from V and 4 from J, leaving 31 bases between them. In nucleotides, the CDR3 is TGTGCCAGCAGTCCCTATTCAGGGGGCGGGGGGGCCGGACATGCAGATACGCAGTATTTT. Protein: CASSPYSGGGGAGHADTQYF.

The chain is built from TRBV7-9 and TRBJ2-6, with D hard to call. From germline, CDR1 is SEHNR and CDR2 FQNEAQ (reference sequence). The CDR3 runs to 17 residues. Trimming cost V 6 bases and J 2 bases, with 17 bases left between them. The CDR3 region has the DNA TGTGCCAGCAGGTTAACCCAAACACTTGCTGGGGCCAACGTCCTGACTTTC. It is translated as CASRLTQTLAGANVLTF. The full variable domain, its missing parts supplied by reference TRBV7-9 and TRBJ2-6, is DTGVSQNPRHKITKRGQNVTFRCDPISEHNRLYWYRQTLGQGPEFLTYFQNEAQLEKSRLLSDRFSAERPKGSFSTLEIQRTEQGDSAMYLCASRLTQTLAGANVLTFGAGSRLTVL.

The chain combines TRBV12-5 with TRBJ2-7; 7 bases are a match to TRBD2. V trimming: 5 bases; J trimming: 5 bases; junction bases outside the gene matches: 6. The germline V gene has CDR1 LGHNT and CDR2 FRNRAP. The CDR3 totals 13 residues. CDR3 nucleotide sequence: TGTGCTAGTGGTCAGACTAGCCCGGACGAGCAGTACTTC. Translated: CASGQTSPDEQYF. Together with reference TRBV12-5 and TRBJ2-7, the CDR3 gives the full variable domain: DARVTQTPRHKVTEMGQEVTMRCQPILGHNTVFWYRQTMMQGLELLAYFRNRAPLDDSGMPKDRFSAEMPDATLATLKIQPSEPRDSAVYFCASGQTSPDEQYFGPGTRLTVT.

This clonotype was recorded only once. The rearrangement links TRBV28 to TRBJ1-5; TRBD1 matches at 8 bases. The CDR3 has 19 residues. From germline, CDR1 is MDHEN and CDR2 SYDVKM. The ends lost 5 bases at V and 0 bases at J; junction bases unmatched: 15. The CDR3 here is CASSPRQGKGGYSNQPQHF. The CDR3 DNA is TGTGCCAGCAGTCCACGACAGGGGAAGGGGGGATATAGCAATCAGCCCCAGCATTTT.

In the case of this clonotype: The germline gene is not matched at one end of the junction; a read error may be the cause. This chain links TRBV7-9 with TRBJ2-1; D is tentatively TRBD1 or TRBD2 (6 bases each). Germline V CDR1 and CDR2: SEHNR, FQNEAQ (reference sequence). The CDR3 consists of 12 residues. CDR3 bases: TGTGCCAGCAGGTTAGGGGGGCGCAAGCTGTTCTTC. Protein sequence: CASRLGGRKLFF.

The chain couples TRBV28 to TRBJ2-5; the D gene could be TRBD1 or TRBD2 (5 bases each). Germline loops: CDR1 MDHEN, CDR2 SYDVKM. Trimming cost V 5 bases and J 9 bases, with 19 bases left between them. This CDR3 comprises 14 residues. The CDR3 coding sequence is TGTGCCAGCAGTCTCCGGGACGCCCTACGGGCCCAGTACTTC. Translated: CASSLRDALRAQYF. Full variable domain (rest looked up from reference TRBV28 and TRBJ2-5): DVKVTQSSRYLVKRTGEKVFLECVQDMDHENMFWYRQDPGLGLRLIYFSYDVKMKEKGDIPEGYSVSREKKERFSLILESASTNQTSMYLCASSLRDALRAQYFGPGTRLLVL.

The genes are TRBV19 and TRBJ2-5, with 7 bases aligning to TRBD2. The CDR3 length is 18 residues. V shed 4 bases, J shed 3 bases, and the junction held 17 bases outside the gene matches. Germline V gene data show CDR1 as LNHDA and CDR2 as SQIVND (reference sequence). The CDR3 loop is CASSRVPFGGGAKETQYF. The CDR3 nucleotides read TGTGCCAGTAGTAGGGTGCCCTTCGGCGGGGGAGCTAAAGAGACCCAGTACTTC.

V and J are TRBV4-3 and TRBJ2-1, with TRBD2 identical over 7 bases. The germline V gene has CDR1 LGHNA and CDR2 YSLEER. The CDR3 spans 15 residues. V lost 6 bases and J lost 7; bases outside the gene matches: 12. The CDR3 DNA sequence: TGCGCCAGCAGTTATTATCTAGCGGCGGGGAATGAGCAGTTCTTC. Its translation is CASSYYLAAGNEQFF.

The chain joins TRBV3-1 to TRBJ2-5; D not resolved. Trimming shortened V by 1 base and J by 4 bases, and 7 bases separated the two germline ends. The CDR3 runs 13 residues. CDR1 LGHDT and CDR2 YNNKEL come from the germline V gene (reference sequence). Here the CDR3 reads CASSQVGRETQYF. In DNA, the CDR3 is TGTGCCAGCAGCCAAGTCGGGCGAGAGACCCAGTACTTC.

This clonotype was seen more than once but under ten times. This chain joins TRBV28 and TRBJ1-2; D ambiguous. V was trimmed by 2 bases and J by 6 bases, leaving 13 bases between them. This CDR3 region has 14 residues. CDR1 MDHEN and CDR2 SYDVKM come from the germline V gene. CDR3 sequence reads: CASSLEAETNGYTF. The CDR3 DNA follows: TGTGCCAGCAGTTTAGAGGCGGAAACCAATGGCTACACCTTC.

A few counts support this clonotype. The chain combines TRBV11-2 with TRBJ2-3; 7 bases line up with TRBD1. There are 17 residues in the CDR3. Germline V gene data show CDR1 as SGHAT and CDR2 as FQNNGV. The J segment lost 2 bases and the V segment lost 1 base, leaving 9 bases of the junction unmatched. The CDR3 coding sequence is TGTGCCAGCAGCTTAGCGTACGGGACAGACAACACAGATACGCAGTATTTT. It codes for CASSLAYGTDNTDTQYF.

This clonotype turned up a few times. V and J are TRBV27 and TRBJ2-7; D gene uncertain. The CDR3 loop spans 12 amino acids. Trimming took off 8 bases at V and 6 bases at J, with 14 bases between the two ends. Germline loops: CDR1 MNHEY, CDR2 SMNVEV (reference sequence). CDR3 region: CASGLSVLEQYF. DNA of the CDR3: TGTGCCAGCGGCCTGTCGGTGCTCGAGCAGTACTTC.

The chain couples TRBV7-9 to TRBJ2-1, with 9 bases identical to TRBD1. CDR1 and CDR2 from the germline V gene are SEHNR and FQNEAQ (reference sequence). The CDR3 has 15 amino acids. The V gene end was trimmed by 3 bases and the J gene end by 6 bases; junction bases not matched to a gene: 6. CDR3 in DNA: TGTGCCAGCAGCTTGGGACAGGGTGGGCTCAATGAGCAGTTCTTC. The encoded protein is CASSLGQGGLNEQFF.

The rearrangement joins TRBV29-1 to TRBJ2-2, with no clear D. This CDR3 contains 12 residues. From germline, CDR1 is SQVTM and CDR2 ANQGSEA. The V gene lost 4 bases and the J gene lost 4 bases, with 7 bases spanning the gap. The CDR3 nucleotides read TGCAGCGTTGGAGGTCCCACCGGGGAGCTGTTTTTT. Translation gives CSVGGPTGELFF.

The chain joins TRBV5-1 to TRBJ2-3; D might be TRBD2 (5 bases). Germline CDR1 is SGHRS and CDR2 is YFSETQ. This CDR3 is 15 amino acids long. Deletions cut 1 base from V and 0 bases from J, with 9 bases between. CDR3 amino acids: CASSLSGWSTDTQYF. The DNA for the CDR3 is TGCGCCAGCAGCTTGAGCGGTTGGAGCACAGATACGCAGTATTTT. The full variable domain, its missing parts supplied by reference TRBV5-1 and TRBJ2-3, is KAGVTQTPRYLIKTRGQQVTLSCSPISGHRSVSWYQQTPGQGLQFLFEYFSETQRNKGNFPGRFSGRQFSNSRSEMNVSTLELGDSALYLCASSLSGWSTDTQYFGPGTRLTVL.

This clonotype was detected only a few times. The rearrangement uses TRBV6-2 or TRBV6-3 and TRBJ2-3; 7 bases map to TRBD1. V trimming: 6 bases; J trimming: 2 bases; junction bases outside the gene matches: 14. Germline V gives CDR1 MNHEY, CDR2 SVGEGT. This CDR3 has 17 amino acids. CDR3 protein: CASSHRITGVITDTQYF. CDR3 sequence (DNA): TGTGCCAGCAGCCATAGGATTACAGGGGTGATCACAGATACGCAGTATTTT.

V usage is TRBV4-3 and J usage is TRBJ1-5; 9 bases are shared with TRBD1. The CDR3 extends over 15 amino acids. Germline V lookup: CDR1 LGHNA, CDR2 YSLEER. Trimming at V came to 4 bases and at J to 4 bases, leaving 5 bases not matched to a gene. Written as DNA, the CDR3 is TGCGCCAGCAGCCCCGGGACAGGGAGGAATCAGCCCCAGCATTTT. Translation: CASSPGTGRNQPQHF.

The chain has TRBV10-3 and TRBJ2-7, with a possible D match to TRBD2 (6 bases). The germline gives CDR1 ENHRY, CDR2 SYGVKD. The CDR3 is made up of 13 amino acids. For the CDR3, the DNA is TGTGCATCAGCATGGGGGGATGACGACGAGCAGTACTTC. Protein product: CASAWGDDDEQYF.

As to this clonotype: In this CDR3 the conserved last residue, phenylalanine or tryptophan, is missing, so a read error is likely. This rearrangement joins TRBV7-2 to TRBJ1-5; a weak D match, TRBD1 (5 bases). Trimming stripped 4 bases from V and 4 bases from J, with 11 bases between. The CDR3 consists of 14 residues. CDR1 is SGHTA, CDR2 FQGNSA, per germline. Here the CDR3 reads CASSWDGRNQPQHY. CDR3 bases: TGTGCCAGCAGCTGGGACGGGCGGAATCAGCCCCAGCATTAT.

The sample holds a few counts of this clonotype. The CDR3 DNA follows: TGTGCCAGCAGTTACCTAACGAGGACAGTAAATAATTCACCCCTCCACTTT. The encoded protein is CASSYLTRTVNNSPLHF. The gene calls are TRBV6-5 and TRBJ1-6; D may be TRBD1 (6 bases). Germline-derived CDR1 and CDR2 are MNHEY and SVGAGI. The CDR3 spans 17 residues. Trimming cost V 2 bases and J 5 bases, with 16 bases left between them.

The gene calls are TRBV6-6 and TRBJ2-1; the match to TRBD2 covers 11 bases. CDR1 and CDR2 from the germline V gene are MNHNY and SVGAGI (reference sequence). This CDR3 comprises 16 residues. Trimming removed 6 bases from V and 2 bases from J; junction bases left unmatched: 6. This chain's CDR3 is CASSDPTSGTYNEQFF. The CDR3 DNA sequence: TGTGCCAGCAGCGACCCGACTAGCGGGACCTACAATGAGCAGTTCTTC.

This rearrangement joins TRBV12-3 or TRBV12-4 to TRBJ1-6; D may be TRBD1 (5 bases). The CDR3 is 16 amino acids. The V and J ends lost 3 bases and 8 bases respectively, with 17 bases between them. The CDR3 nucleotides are TGTGCCAGCAGTTTTAGGGCGAAAGGGGACGATTCACCCCTCCACTTT. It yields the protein CASSFRAKGDDSPLHF.

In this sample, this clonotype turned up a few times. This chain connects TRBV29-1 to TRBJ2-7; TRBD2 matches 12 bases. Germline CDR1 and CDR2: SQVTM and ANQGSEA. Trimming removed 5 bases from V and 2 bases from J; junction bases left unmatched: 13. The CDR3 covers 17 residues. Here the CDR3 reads CSVTARGASGGAYEQYF. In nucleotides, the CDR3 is TGCAGCGTTACCGCGCGAGGGGCTAGCGGGGGGGCCTACGAGCAGTACTTC.

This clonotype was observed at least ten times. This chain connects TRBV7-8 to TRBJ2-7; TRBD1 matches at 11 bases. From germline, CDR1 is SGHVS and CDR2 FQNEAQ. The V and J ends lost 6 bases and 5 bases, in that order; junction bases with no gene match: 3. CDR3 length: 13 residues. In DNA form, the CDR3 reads TGTGCCAGCAGTCTGGGACAGGGGGACGAGCAGTACTTC. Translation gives CASSLGQGDEQYF.

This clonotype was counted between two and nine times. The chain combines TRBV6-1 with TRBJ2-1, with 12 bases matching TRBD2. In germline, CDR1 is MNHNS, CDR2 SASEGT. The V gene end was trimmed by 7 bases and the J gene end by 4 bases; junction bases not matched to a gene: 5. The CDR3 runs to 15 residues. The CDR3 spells CASKLAGGLYNEQFF. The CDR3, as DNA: TGTGCCAGCAAGCTAGCGGGGGGGCTTTACAATGAGCAGTTCTTC.